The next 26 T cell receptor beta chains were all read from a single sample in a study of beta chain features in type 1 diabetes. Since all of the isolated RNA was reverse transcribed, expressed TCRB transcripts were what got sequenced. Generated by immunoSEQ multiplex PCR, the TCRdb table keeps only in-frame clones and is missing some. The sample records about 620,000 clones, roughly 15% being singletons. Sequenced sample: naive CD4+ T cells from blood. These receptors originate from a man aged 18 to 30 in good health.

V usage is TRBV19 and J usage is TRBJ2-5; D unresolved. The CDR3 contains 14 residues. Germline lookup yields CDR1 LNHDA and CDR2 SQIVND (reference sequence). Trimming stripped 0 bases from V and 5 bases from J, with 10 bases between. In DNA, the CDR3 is TGTGCCAGTAGTATAGATGGGGATCGGGAGACCCAGTACTTC. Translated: CASSIDGDRETQYF.

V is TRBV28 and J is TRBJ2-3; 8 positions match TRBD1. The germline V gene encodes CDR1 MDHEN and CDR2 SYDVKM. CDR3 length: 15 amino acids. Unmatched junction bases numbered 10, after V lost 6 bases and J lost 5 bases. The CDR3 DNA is TGTGCCAGCAGCTCTGGACAGGGTGTTGGAGATACGCAGTATTTT. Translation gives CASSSGQGVGDTQYF.

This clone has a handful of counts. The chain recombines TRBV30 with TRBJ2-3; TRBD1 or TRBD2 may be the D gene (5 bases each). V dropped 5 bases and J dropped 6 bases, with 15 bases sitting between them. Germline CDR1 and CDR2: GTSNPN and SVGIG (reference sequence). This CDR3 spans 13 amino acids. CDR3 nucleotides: TGTGCCTGGCAGGGAGTTTCGGTGGATACGCAGTATTTT. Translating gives CAWQGVSVDTQYF.

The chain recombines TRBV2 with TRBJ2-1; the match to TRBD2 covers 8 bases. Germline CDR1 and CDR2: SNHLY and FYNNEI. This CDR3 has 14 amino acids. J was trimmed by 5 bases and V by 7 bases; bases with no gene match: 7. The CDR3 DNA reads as TGTGCCAGCACCATGACTAGCGCCCACAATGAGCAGTTCTTC. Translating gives CASTMTSAHNEQFF. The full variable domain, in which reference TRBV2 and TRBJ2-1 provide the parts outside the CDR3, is EPEVTQTPSHQVTQMGQEVILRCVPISNHLYFYWYRQILGQKVEFLVSFYNNEISEKSEIFDDQFSVERPDGSNFTLKIRSTKLEDSAMYFCASTMTSAHNEQFFGPGTRLTVL.

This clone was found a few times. The CDR3 DNA reads as TGTGCCTGGAGTGGGGGAGGGGCAAGGTCTCGAGCCAAAAACATTCAGTACTTC. Its translation: CAWSGGGARSRAKNIQYF. The chain employs TRBV30 and TRBJ2-4; TRBD2 matches 7 bases. Trimming at V came to 1 base and at J to 0 bases, leaving 12 bases not matched to a gene. Germline V gene lookup returns CDR1 GTSNPN and CDR2 SVGIG (reference sequence). The CDR3 is 18 residues long.

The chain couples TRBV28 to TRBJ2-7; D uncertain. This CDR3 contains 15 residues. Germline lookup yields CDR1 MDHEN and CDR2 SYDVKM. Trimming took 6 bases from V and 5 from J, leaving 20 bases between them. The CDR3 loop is CASSSRVAVSNEQYF. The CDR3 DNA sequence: TGTGCCAGCAGCTCACGGGTAGCTGTTTCGAACGAGCAGTACTTC.

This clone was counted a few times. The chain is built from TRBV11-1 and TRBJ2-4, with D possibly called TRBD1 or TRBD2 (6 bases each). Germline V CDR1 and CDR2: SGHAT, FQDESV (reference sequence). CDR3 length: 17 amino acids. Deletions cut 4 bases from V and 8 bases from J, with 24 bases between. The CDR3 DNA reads TGTGCCAGCAGCTCAATCAACCTAGCAGGAGGGGGTGACATTCAGTACTTC. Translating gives CASSSINLAGGGDIQYF. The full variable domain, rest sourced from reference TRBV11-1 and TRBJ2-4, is EAEVAQSPRYKITEKSQAVAFWCDPISGHATLYWYRQILGQGPELLVQFQDESVVDDSQLPKDRFSAERLKGVDSTLKIQPAELGDSAMYLCASSSINLAGGGDIQYFGAGTRLSVL.

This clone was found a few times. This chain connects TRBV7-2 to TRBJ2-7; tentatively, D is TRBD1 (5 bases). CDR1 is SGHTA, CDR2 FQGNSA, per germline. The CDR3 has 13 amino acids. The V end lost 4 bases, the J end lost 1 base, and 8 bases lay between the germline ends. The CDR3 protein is CASSSPGSYEQYF. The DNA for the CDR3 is TGTGCCAGCAGCTCCCCAGGGTCCTACGAGCAGTACTTC.

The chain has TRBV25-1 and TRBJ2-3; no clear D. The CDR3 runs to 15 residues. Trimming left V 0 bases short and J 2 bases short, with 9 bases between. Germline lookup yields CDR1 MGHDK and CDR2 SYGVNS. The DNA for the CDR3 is TGTGCCAGCAGTGAATATAGTCGCGCCACAGATACGCAGTATTTT. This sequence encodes CASSEYSRATDTQYF.

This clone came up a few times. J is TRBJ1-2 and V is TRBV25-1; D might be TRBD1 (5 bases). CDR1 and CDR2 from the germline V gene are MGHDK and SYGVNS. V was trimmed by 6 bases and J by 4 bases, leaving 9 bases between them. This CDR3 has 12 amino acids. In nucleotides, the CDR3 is TGTGCCAGCAGACAGACAGTCTATGGCTACACCTTC. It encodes CASRQTVYGYTF.

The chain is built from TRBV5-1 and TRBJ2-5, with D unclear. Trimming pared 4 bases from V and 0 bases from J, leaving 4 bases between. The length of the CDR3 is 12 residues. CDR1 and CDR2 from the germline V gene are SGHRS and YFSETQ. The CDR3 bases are TGCGCCAGCAGCAAGGACCAAGAGACCCAGTACTTC. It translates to CASSKDQETQYF. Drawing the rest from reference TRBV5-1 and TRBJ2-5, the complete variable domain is KAGVTQTPRYLIKTRGQQVTLSCSPISGHRSVSWYQQTPGQGLQFLFEYFSETQRNKGNFPGRFSGRQFSNSRSEMNVSTLELGDSALYLCASSKDQETQYFGPGTRLLVL.

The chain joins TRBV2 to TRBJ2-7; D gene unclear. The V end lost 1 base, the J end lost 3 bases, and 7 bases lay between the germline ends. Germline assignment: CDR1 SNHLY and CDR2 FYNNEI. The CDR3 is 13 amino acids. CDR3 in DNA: TGTGCCAGCAGTGAAGGGCAGAGCTACGAGCAGTACTTC. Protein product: CASSEGQSYEQYF.

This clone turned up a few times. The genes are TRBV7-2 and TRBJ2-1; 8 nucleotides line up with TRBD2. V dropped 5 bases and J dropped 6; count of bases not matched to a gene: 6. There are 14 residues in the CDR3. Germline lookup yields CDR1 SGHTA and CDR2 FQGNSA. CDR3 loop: CASSPRSGGNEQFF. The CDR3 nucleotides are TGTGCCAGCAGCCCCAGGAGCGGGGGCAATGAGCAGTTCTTC.

The CDR3 reads CASSLLFKTENTEAFF. CDR3 in DNA: TGTGCCAGCTCACTACTTTTTAAAACCGAGAACACTGAAGCTTTCTTT. The chain combines TRBV18 with TRBJ1-1; no clear D gene. Trimming left V 4 bases short and J 1 base short, with 16 bases between. Per the germline V gene, CDR1 is KGHSH and CDR2 is LQKENI. CDR3 size: 16 residues.

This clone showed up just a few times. CDR3 residues: CASSVGENIQYF. CDR3 nucleotide sequence: TGTGCCAGCAGCGTAGGAGAAAACATTCAGTACTTC. The V and J genes are TRBV9 and TRBJ2-4; D is ambiguous. The CDR3 is 12 amino acids. V dropped 0 bases and J dropped 5 bases, with 3 bases sitting between them. CDR1 and CDR2 from the germline V gene are SGDLS and YYNGEE.

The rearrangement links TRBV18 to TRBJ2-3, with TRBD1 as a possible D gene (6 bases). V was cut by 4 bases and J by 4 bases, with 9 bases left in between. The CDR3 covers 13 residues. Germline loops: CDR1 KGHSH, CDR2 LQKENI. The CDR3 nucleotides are TGTGCCAGCTCACAAAACAGGGCAGATACGCAGTATTTT. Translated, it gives CASSQNRADTQYF.

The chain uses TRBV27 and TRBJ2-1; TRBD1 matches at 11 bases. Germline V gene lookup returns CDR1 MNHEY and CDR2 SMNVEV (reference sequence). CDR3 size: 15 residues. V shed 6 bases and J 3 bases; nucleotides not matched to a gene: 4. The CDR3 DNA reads TGTGCCAGCAGGCAAGGGACAGGGGGCTACAATGAGCAGTTCTTC. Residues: CASRQGTGGYNEQFF.

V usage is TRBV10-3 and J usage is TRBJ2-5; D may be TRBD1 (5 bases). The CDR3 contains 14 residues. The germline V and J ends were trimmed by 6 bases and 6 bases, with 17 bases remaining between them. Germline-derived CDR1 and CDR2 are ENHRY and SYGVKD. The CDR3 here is CAIRDQGSSKTQYF. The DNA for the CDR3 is TGTGCCATCAGGGACCAGGGTTCGAGCAAGACCCAGTACTTC.

The CDR3 spells CAWSLNRGGTDTQYF. The CDR3 DNA reads as TGTGCCTGGAGCCTAAACAGGGGAGGCACAGATACGCAGTATTTT. This chain joins TRBV30 and TRBJ2-3, with 7 bases that match TRBD1. The V gene's germline CDR1 is GTSNPN and CDR2 SVGIG (reference sequence). With 3 bases clipped from V and 1 base from J, the junction kept 7 bases outside the gene matches. This CDR3 spans 15 amino acids.

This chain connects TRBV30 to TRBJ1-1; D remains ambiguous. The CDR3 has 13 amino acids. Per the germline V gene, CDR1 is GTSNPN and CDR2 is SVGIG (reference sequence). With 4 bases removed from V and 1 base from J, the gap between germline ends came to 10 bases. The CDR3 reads CAWTGSGNTEAFF. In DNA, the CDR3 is TGTGCCTGGACGGGATCCGGGAACACTGAAGCTTTCTTT.

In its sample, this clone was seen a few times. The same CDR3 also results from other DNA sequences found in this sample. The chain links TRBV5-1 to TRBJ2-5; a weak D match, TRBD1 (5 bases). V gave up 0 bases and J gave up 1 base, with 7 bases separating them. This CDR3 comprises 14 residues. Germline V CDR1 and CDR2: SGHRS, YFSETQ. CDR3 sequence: CASSLGQPQETQYF. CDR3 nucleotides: TGCGCCAGCAGCTTGGGACAGCCCCAAGAGACCCAGTACTTC.

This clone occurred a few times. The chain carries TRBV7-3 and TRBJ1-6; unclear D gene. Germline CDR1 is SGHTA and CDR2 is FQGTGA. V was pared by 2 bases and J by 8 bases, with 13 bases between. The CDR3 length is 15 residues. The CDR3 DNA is TGTGCCAGCAGCTTACTTCGGGTCGGGGATTCACCCCTCCACTTT. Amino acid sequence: CASSLLRVGDSPLHF.

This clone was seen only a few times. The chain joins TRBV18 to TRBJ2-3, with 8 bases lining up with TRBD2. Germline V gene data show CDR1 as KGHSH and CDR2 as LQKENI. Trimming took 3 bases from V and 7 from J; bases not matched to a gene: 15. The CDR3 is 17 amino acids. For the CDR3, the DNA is TGTGCCAGCTCACCGGTCGGGACTAGTAACCACTTTCATACGCAGTATTTT. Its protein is CASSPVGTSNHFHTQYF.

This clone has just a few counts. CDR3 bases: TGTGCCAGCAGCTTAACGGGCTCTGGGGCCAACGTCCTGACTTTC. Protein product: CASSLTGSGANVLTF. The rearrangement links TRBV7-6 to TRBJ2-6; the D is unclear. The CDR3 sequence is 15 residues long. V gave up 2 bases and J gave up 0 bases, with 5 bases separating them. The germline CDR1 and CDR2 sequences are SGHVS and FNYEAQ.

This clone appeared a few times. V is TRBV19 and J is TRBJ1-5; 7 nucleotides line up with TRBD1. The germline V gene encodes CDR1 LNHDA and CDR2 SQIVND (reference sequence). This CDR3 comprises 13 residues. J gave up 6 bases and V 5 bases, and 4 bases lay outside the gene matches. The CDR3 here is CASSDTGVQPQHF. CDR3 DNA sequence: TGTGCCAGTAGTGATACAGGGGTTCAGCCCCAGCATTTT. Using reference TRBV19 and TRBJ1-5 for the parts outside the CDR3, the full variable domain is DGGITQSPKYLFRKEGQNVTLSCEQNLNHDAMYWYRQDPGQGLRLIYYSQIVNDFQKGDIAEGYSVSREKKESFPLTVTSAQKNPTAFYLCASSDTGVQPQHFGDGTRLSIL.

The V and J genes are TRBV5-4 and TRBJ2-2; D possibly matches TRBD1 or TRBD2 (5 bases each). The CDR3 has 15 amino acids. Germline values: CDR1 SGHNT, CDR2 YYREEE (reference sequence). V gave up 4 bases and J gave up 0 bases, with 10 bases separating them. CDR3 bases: TGTGCCAGCAGCCCGGGGACGGCGAACACCGGGGAGCTGTTTTTT. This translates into CASSPGTANTGELFF.